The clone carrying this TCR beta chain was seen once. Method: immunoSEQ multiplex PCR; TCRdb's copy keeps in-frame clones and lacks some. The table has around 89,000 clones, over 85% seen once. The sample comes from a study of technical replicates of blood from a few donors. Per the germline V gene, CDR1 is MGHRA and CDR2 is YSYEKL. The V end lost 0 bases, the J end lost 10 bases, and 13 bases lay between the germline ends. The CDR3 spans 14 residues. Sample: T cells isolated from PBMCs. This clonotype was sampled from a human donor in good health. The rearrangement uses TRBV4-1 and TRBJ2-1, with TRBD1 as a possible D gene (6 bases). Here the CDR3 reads CASSQERTGREQFF. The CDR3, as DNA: TGCGCCAGCAGCCAAGAACGCACAGGGAGAGAGCAGTTCTTC.